This TCR beta chain is drawn from a study of blood T cell repertoires in COVID-19. Study in general: Whether acute or convalescent, the COVID-19 samples came from the United States, Italy and Spain. The analysed material was cDNA or gDNA that came from T cells, B-cell-depleted T cells, or PBMCs.

The repertoire was sequenced with immunoSEQ multiplex PCR; TCRdb's copy has only in-frame clones and lacks some. Here the sample spans about 76,000 clones, 70% to 90% being singletons. Germline V CDR1 and CDR2: MNHNS, SASEGT. Trimming took 2 bases from V and 6 from J, leaving 16 bases between them. This CDR3 is 15 amino acids long. This sequence originates from a man aged 55 to 70 with COVID-19, enrolled during active disease. The chain is built from TRBV6-1 and TRBJ1-2, with TRBD1 as a possible D gene (5 bases). Sequencing input: peripheral blood. CDR3 coding DNA: TGTGCCAGCAGTGAATGGGGGGAGGAAGGGAATGGCTACACCTTC. This codes for CASSEWGEEGNGYTF.